Described below is a single T cell receptor beta chain sequence and its context. One end of the junction is discordant with germline, which a read error may explain. CDR1 is SGHTA and CDR2 is FQGTGA in the germline V gene. The CDR3 has 14 residues. Each CDR3 protein is one row after TCRdb ran MiXCR on the 5' RACE reads. This sample has about 42,000 distinct CDR3 sequences; about 30% occur once, and the top ten carry just over 4%. This sequence joins TRBV7-3 and TRBJ2-2; perhaps TRBD2 as D (6 bases). The TCR was taken from a female donor with breast cancer. The sample consisted of tumor-infiltrating memory CD4+ T cells sorted from the breast tumor. Indicated subset: memory CD4+ T cells, CD4+CD45RO+CD25-. CDR3 in amino acids: CTSSSGTYTGELFF. The CDR3, as DNA: TGTACCAGCAGCTCGGGGACTTACACCGGGGAGCTGTTTTTT.